This note documents a single T cell receptor (beta chain) sequence. The data are from a study of blood T cell repertoires in COVID-19. Turning to the study itself: Some COVID-19 samples were acute and others convalescent; all came from the United States, Italy and Spain.

Across 24 US areas, participants ranged in age from about 18 to 89 years. Per germline, CDR1 LNHDA and CDR2 SQIVND (reference sequence). This CDR3 is built from 17 residues. V lost 10 bases and J lost 6, with 30 bases in between. Per the original methods: Amplification of reference gene primers was used by the study to estimate nucleated cell counts. The method was immunoSEQ multiplex PCR; TCRdb's version includes in-frame clones alone and lacks a portion of them. V, J and clone size are those of that table, while D and trimming were read from the DNA. The sample carries under 350,000 clones, approximately 86% recorded once.

The material sequenced was PBMCs or T cells enriched from blood (not recorded which). The sequence was collected from a woman aged 40 to 50 with acute COVID-19. J is TRBJ1-2 and V is TRBV19, with D perhaps matching TRBD1 (6 bases). CDR3 bases: TGTGCCACCACTACCGCCCGGTCTAACCAGGGGATGGATGGCTACACCTTC. Translating gives CATTTARSNQGMDGYTF. The full variable domain, its missing parts supplied by reference TRBV19 and TRBJ1-2, is DGGITQSPKYLFRKEGQNVTLSCEQNLNHDAMYWYRQDPGQGLRLIYYSQIVNDFQKGDIAEGYSVSREKKESFPLTVTSAQKNPTAFYLCATTTARSNQGMDGYTFGSGTRLTVV.